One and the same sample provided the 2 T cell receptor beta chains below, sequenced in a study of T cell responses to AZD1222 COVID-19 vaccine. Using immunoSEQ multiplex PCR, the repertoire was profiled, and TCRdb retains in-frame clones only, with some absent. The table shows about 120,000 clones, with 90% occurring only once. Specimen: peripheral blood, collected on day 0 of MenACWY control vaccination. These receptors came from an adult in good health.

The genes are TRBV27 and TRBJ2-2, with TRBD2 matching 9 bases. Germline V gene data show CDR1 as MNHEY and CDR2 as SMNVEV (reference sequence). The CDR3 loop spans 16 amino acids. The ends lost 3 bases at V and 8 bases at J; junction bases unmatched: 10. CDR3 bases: TGTGCCAGCAGTTTCCGGCTAGCGGGGAACCCTGGGGAGCTGTTTTTT. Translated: CASSFRLAGNPGELFF.

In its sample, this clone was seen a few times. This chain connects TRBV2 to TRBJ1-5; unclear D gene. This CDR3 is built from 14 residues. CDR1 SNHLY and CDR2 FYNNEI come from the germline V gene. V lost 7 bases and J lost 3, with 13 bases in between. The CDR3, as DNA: TGTGCCAGCAATTCTTACGGGAACAATCAGCCCCAGCATTTT. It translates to CASNSYGNNQPQHF.